A selection of T cell receptor beta chains follows, all from one sample in a study of radiotherapy plus CTLA-4 blockade in lung cancer. Here immunoSEQ multiplex PCR was the method, and the copy in TCRdb shows in-frame clones only, minus some. Here the sample spans 25,000 to 40,000 clones, roughly three quarters being singletons. This material consisted of peripheral blood, taken from a patient treated with radiotherapy plus ipilimumab. All receptors come from a human donor with non-small cell lung cancer whose response to radiotherapy plus ipilimumab could not be evaluated. Each CDR3 is given with its conserved first and last residue. D genes are given only for firm matches. The size field is filled for only some rows; it gives once, few, many or a size class.

D gene	clone size	V gene	J gene	CDR3 DNA	CDR3 protein
TRBD2	NA	TRBV28	TRBJ2-7	TGTGCCAGCAGCCCCTGGACTAGCGGATCCTACGAGCAGTACTTC	CASSPWTSGSYEQYF
NA	once	TRBV2	TRBJ2-5	TGTGCCAGCAGTGAAGTATCCGCGGAGACCCAGTACTTC	CASSEVSAETQYF
TRBD1	NA	TRBV6-5	TRBJ1-2	TGTGCCAGCACCGGACAGGGGTATGGCTACACCTTC	CASTGQGYGYTF
TRBD2	NA	TRBV4-3	TRBJ2-3	TGCGCCAGCAGCCAAGAAGGGACTAGAGCTACAGATACGCAGTATTTT	CASSQEGTRATDTQYF
TRBD1	few	TRBV7-2	TRBJ2-7	TGTGCCAGCAGCCCCCGGACAGGGGCCTACGAGCAGTACTTC	CASSPRTGAYEQYF
TRBD2	medium-sized	TRBV10-3	TRBJ2-7	TGTGCCATCAGAGAACTAGCGGGATGGGACGAGCAGTACTTC	CAIRELAGWDEQYF
NA	NA	TRBV4-1	TRBJ2-2	TGCGCCAGCAGCCAAGAAGTCCTATTATCGGGGGAGCTGTTTTTT	CASSQEVLLSGELFF
TRBD2	few	TRBV6-1	TRBJ2-1	TGTGCCAGCAGTGGACAGCCAGCGGGACGGTACAATGAGCAGTTCTTC	CASSGQPAGRYNEQFF
NA	few	TRBV10-2	TRBJ1-1	TGCGCCAGCAGACTCCCGGGACAGAACACTGAAGCTTTCTTT	CASRLPGQNTEAFF
TRBD1	NA	TRBV2	TRBJ2-7	TGTGCCAGCAGGGATCCTTCCGGGACAGGGGGGAGATACGAGCAGTACTTC	CASRDPSGTGGRYEQYF
NA	few	TRBV7-9	TRBJ2-2	TGCGCCAGCAGCCAAGATCCCAGCGGAGGAGGGACCGGGGAGCTGTTTTTT	CASSQDPSGGGTGELFF
NA	once	TRBV9	TRBJ1-2	TGTGCCAGCGACCGGGATGGGGGACACCTCTATGGCTACACCTTC	CASDRDGGHLYGYTF
TRBD2	NA	TRBV7-8	TRBJ2-1	TGTGCCAGCAGCACGAGGACTAGCGGGAGGTACTATGAGCAGTTCTTC	CASSTRTSGRYYEQFF
NA	NA	TRBV18	TRBJ2-2	TGTGCCAGCTCACCAAGCCAGGGTAACACCGGGGAGCTGTTTTTT	CASSPSQGNTGELFF
NA	NA	TRBV19	TRBJ2-1	TGTGCCAGTAGAGGGCGGACGGGAAGCTCCTACAATGAGCAGTTCTTC	CASRGRTGSSYNEQFF
NA	NA	TRBV29-1	TRBJ2-3	TGCAGCGTACGGACAGATTCGGATACGCAGTATTTT	CSVRTDSDTQYF
TRBD1	NA	TRBV7-2	TRBJ2-7	TGTGCCAGCAGCTTATACAGGGGGGAATACGAGCAGTACTTC	CASSLYRGEYEQYF
NA	NA	TRBV6-6	TRBJ1-2	TGTGCCAGCAGTCTCCCGGGACACCTTTTTTATGGCTACACCTTC	CASSLPGHLFYGYTF
TRBD1	NA	TRBV5-6	TRBJ1-2	TGTGCCAGCAGCTTCCCCCCCCCGGGACAGAACTATGGCTACACCTTC	CASSFPPPGQNYGYTF
TRBD2	NA	TRBV7-6	TRBJ2-3	TGTGCCAGCAGCTTACCCAATAGCGGGAGAGGAGATACGCAGTATTTT	CASSLPNSGRGDTQYF
TRBD1	NA	TRBV6-5	TRBJ2-7	TGTGCCAGCAGTCAGGACAGGGGCTCCTACGAGCAGTACTTC	CASSQDRGSYEQYF
TRBD1	NA	TRBV19	TRBJ1-5	TGTGCCAGTAGTATTGGGACAGGGCCGTATCAGCCCCAGCATTTT	CASSIGTGPYQPQHF
NA	NA	TRBV2	TRBJ2-1	TGTGCCAGCAGTGAAAGGGGGTATGATGAGCAGTTCTTC	CASSERGYDEQFF
TRBD2	NA	TRBV7-6	TRBJ2-3	TGTGCCAGCAGCCCTAGAGGTCGGTTGCCTAGCGGGGTCACAGATACGCAGTATTTT	CASSPRGRLPSGVTDTQYF
NA	few	TRBV7-9	TRBJ1-5	TGTGCCAGCAGCTTAGGTGATATAGTCCAGCATTTT	CASSLGDIVQHF
NA	NA	TRBV28	TRBJ1-1	TGTGCCAGCAGTTTGGTAGGCGGGGGGGGTGACACTGAAGCTTTCTTT	CASSLVGGGGDTEAFF
TRBD1	NA	TRBV19	TRBJ2-1	TGTGCCAGTAGCTTGACAGGGTTCTCCGGCAATGAGCAGTTCTTC	CASSLTGFSGNEQFF
NA	NA	TRBV30	TRBJ1-6	TGTGCCTGGATCGGACTCGGTCGTCCGGGTTCACCCCTCCACTTT	CAWIGLGRPGSPLHF
TRBD1	NA	TRBV11-2	TRBJ2-6	TGTGCCAGCAGCTTTATGGCAGGGGGCTCTGGGGCCAACGTCCTGACTTTC	CASSFMAGGSGANVLTF
NA	NA	TRBV30	TRBJ1-2	TGTGCCTGGAGTGGAGCGCGGGGAACCTATGGCTACACCTTC	CAWSGARGTYGYTF
NA	NA	TRBV20-1	TRBJ1-5	TGCAGTGCTAGGGGGCATCAGCCCCAGCATTTT	CSARGHQPQHF